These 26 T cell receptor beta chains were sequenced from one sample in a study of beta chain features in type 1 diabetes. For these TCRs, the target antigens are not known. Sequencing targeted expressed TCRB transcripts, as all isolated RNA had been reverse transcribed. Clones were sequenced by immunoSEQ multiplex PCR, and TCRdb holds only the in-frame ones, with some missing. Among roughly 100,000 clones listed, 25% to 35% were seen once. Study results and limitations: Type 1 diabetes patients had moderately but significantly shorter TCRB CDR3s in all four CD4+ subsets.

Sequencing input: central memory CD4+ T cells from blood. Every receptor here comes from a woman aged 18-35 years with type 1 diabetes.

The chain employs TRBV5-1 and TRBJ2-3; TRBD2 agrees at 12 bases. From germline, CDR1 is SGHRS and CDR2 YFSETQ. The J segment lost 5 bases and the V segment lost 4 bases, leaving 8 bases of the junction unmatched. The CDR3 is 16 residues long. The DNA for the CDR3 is TGCGCCAGCAGCCCCCGACTAGCGGGAGATGGAGATACGCAGTATTTT. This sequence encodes CASSPRLAGDGDTQYF.

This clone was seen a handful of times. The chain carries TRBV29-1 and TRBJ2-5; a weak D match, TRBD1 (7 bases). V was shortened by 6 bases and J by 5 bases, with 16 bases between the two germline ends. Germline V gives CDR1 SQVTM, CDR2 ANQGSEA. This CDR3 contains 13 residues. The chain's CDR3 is CSVPGGTRETQYF. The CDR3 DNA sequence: TGCAGCGTCCCAGGGGGGACTCGGGAGACCCAGTACTTC.

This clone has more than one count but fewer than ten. CDR3 residues: CASSSTGGLTPGYTF. The CDR3 DNA reads as TGTGCCAGCAGCTCAACAGGGGGCCTAACACCCGGCTACACCTTC. J is TRBJ1-2 and V is TRBV7-9; 9 bases fit TRBD1. Germline CDR1 is SEHNR and CDR2 is FQNEAQ (reference sequence). V trimming: 4 bases; J trimming: 8 bases; junction bases outside the gene matches: 11. The CDR3 covers 15 residues.

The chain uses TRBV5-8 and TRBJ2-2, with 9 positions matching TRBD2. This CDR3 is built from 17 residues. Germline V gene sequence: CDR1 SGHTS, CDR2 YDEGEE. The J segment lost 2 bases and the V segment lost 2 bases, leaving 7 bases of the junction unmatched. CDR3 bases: TGTGCCAGCAGCTTTCGACTAGCGGACTATAACACCGGGGAGCTGTTTTTT. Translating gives CASSFRLADYNTGELFF. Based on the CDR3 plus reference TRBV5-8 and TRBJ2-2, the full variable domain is EAGVTQSPTHLIKTRGQQATLRCSPISGHTSVYWYQQALGLGLQFLLWYDEGEERNRGNFPPRFSGRQFPNYSSELNVNALELEDSALYLCASSFRLADYNTGELFFGEGSRLTVL.

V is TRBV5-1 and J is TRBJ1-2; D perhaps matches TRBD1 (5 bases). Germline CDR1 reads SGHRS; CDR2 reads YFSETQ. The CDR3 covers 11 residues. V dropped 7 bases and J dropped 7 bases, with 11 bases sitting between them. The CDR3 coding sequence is TGCGCCAGCTCGGAGGGGTTTGGCTACACCTTC. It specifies CASSEGFGYTF.

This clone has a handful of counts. For the CDR3, the DNA is TGTGCCAGCACCAGGGATTTCAATCAGCCCCAGCATTTT. It translates to CASTRDFNQPQHF. This chain connects TRBV2 to TRBJ1-5; a weak D match, TRBD1 (5 bases). Germline CDR1 reads SNHLY; CDR2 reads FYNNEI. Trimming removed 7 bases at V and 3 bases at J, with 10 bases between. This CDR3 is built from 13 residues. The full variable domain, completed using reference TRBV2 and TRBJ1-5, is EPEVTQTPSHQVTQMGQEVILRCVPISNHLYFYWYRQILGQKVEFLVSFYNNEISEKSEIFDDQFSVERPDGSNFTLKIRSTKLEDSAMYFCASTRDFNQPQHFGDGTRLSIL.

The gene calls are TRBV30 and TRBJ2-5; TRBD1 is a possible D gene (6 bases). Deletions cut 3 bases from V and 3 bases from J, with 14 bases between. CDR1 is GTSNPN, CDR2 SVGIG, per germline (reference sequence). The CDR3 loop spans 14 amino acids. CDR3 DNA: TGTGCCTGGAGCACAGGGACAACAAAAGAGACCCAGTACTTC. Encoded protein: CAWSTGTTKETQYF.

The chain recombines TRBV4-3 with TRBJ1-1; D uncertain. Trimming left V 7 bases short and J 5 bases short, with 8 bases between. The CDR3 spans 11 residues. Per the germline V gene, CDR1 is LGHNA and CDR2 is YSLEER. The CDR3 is CASTGGTEAFF. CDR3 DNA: TGCGCCAGCACGGGAGGTACTGAAGCTTTCTTT.

The CDR3 loop reads CASSDRAGGNMNTEAFF. For the CDR3, the DNA is TGTGCCAGCTCAGACAGGGCAGGGGGAAACATGAACACTGAAGCTTTCTTT. The chain links TRBV18 to TRBJ1-1; TRBD1 agrees at 7 bases. V was pared by 5 bases and J by 0 bases, with 12 bases of the junction left unmatched. The germline CDR1 and CDR2 sequences are KGHSH and LQKENI. The CDR3 extends over 17 amino acids.

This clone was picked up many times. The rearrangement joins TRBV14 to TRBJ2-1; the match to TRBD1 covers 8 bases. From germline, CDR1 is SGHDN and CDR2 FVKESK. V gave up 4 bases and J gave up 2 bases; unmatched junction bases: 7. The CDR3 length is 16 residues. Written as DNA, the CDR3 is TGTGCCAGCAGCCCCGCCGGGACAGGCGCCTACAATGAGCAGTTCTTC. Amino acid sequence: CASSPAGTGAYNEQFF.

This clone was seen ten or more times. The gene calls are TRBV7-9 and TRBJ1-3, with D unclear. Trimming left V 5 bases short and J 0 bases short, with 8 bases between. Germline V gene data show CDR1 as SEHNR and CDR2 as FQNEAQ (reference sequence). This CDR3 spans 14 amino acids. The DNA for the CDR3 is TGTGCCAGCAGCGCAGGCAACTCTGGAAACACCATATATTTT. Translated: CASSAGNSGNTIYF. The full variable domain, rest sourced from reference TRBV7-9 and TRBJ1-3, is DTGVSQNPRHKITKRGQNVTFRCDPISEHNRLYWYRQTLGQGPEFLTYFQNEAQLEKSRLLSDRFSAERPKGSFSTLEIQRTEQGDSAMYLCASSAGNSGNTIYFGEGSWLTVV.

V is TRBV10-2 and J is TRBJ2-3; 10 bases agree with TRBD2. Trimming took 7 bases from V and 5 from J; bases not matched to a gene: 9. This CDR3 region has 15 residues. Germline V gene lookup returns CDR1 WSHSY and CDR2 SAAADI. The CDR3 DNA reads TGCGCCAGCACCCCGACCCTAGCGGGAGTAGATACGCAGTATTTT. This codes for CASTPTLAGVDTQYF.

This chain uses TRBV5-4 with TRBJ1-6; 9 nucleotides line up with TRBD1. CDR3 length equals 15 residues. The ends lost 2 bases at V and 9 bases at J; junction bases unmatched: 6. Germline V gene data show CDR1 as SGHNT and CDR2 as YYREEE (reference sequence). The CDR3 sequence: CASSLRQGVISPLHF. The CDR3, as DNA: TGTGCCAGCAGCTTACGACAGGGGGTAATTTCACCCCTCCACTTT.

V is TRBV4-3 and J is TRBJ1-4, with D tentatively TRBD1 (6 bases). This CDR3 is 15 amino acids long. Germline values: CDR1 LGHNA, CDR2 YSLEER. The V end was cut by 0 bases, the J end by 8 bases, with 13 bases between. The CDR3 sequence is CASSQEAGEGEKLFF. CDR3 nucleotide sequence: TGCGCCAGCAGCCAAGAGGCAGGGGAGGGGGAAAAACTGTTTTTT.

CDR3 DNA: TGCGCCAGCAGCTACGGGGACAGCTTAAACACCGGGGAGCTGTTTTTT. Encoded protein: CASSYGDSLNTGELFF. The chain carries TRBV5-1 and TRBJ2-2; 7 positions agree with TRBD1. This CDR3 region has 16 residues. V gave up 3 bases and J gave up 2 bases; unmatched junction bases: 7. Germline lookup yields CDR1 SGHRS and CDR2 YFSETQ.

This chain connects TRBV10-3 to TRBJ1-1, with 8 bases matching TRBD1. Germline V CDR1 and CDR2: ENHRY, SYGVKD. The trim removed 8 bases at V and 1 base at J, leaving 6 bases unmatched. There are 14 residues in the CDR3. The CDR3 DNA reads TGTGCCATCGACAGGGGACCTCCGAACACTGAAGCTTTCTTT. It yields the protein CAIDRGPPNTEAFF.

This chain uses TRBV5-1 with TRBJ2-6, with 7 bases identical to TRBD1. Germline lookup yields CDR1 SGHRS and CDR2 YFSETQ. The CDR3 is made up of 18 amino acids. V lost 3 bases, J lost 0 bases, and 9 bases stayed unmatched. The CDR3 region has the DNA TGCGCCAGCAGCTCAGGACAGGTCGGAAACTCTGGGGCCAACGTCCTGACTTTC. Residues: CASSSGQVGNSGANVLTF.

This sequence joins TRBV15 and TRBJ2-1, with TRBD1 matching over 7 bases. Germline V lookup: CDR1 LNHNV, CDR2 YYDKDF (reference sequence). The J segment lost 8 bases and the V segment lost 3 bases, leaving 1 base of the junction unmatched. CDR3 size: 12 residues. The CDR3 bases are TGTGCCACCAGCAGGGACAGGTATGAGCAGTTCTTC. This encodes CATSRDRYEQFF. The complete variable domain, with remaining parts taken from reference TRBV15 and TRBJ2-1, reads DAMVIQNPRYQVTQFGKPVTLSCSQTLNHNVMYWYQQKSSQAPKLLFHYYDKDFNNEADTPDNFQSRRPNTSFCFLDIRSPGLGDTAMYLCATSRDRYEQFFGPGTRLTVL.

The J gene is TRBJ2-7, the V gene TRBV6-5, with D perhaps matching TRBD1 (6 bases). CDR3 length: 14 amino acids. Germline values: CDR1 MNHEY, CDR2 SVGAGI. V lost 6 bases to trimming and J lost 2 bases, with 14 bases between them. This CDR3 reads CASSYGQRAYEQYF. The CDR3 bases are TGTGCCAGCAGCTACGGACAGAGGGCCTACGAGCAGTACTTC.

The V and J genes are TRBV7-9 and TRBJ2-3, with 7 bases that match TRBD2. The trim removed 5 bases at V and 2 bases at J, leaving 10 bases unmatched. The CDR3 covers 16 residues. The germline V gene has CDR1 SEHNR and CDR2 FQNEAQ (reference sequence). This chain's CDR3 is CASSDGPSGYTDTQYF. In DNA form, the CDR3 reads TGTGCCAGCAGCGACGGCCCTAGCGGATACACAGATACGCAGTATTTT.

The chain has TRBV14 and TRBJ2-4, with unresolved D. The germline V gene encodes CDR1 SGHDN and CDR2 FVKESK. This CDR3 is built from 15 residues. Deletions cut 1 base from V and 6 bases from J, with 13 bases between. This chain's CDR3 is CASSQAHRWRNIQYF. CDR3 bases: TGTGCCAGCAGCCAAGCCCACCGGTGGAGAAACATTCAGTACTTC. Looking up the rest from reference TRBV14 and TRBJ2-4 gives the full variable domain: EAGVTQFPSHSVIEKGQTVTLRCDPISGHDNLYWYRRVMGKEIKFLLHFVKESKQDESGMPNNRFLAERTGGTYSTLKVQPAELEDSGVYFCASSQAHRWRNIQYFGAGTRLSVL.

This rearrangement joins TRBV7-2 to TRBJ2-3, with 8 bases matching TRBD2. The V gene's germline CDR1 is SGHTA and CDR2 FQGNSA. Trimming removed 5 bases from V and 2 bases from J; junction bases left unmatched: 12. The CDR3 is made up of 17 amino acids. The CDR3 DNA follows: TGTGCCAGCAGCCCCGGCAGGCTAGCGGGTAACACAGATACGCAGTATTTT. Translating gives CASSPGRLAGNTDTQYF. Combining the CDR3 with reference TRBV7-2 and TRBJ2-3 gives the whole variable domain GAGVSQSPSNKVTEKGKDVELRCDPISGHTALYWYRQSLGQGLEFLIYFQGNSAPDKSGLPSDRFSAERTGGSVSTLTIQRTQQEDSAVYLCASSPGRLAGNTDTQYFGPGTRLTVL.

CDR3 amino acids: CASRMRGLTNTGELFF. In nucleotides, the CDR3 is TGTGCCAGCAGAATGCGGGGCCTAACGAACACCGGGGAGCTGTTTTTT. This chain joins TRBV7-8 and TRBJ2-2; a weak D match, TRBD2 (6 bases). The V gene lost 6 bases and the J gene lost 0 bases, with 14 bases spanning the gap. The germline V gene has CDR1 SGHVS and CDR2 FQNEAQ. This CDR3 contains 16 residues.

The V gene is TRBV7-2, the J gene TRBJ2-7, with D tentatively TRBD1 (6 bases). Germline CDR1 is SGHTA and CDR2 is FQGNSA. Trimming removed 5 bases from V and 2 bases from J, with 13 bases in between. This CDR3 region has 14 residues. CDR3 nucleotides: TGTGCCAGCAGCGCCGTACAGGGAACCTACGAGCAGTACTTC. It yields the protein CASSAVQGTYEQYF.

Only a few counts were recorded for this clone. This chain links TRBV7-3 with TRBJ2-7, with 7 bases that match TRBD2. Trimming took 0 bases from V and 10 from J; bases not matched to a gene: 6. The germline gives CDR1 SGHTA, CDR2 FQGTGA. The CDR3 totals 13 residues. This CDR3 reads CASSLTGRESQYF. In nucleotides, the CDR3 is TGTGCCAGCAGCTTAACAGGGCGGGAGAGTCAGTACTTC.

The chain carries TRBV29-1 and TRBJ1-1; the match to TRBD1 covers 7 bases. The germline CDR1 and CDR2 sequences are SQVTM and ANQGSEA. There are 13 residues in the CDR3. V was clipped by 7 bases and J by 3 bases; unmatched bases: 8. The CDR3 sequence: CSARRQGDTEAFF. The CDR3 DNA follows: TGCAGCGCCCGACGACAGGGCGACACTGAAGCTTTCTTT.